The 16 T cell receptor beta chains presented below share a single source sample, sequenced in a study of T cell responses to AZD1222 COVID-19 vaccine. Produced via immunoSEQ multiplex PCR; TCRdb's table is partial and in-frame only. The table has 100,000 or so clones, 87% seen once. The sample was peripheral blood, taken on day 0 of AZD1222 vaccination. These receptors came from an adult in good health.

The CDR3 coding sequence is TGTGCCAGCAGCCGGAACACTGAAGCTTTCTTT. Protein sequence: CASSRNTEAFF. The chain employs TRBV4-2 and TRBJ1-1, with D hard to call. Between the trimmed V and J ends, which lost 4 bases and 1 base, there was a span of 1 base. This CDR3 is 11 amino acids long. Germline V gives CDR1 LGHNA, CDR2 YNFKEQ.

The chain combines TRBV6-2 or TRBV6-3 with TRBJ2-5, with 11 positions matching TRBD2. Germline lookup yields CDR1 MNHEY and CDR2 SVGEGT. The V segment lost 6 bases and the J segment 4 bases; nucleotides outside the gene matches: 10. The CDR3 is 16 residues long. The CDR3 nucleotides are TGTGCCAGCAGGCCTAGCGGGGGGTCGGGTCGAGAGACCCAGTACTTC. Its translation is CASRPSGGSGRETQYF.

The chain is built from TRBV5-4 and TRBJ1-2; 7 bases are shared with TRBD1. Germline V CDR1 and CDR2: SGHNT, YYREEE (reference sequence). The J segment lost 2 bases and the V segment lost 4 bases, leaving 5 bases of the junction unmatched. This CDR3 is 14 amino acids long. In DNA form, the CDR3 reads TGTGCCAGCAGCCCGAACAGGGGAAACTATGGCTACACCTTC. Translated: CASSPNRGNYGYTF.

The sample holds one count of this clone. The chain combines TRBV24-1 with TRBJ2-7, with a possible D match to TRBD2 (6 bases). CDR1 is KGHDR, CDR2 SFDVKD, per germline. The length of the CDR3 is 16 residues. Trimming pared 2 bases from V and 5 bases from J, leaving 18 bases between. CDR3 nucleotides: TGTGCCACCAGTGATTCGAAACTAGCCGCATCTAACGAGCAGTACTTC. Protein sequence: CATSDSKLAASNEQYF.

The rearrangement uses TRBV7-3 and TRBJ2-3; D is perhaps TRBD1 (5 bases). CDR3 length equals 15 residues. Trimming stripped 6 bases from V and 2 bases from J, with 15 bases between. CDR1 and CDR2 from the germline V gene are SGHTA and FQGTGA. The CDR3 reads CASSKGSLNTDTQYF. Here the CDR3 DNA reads TGTGCCAGCAGTAAGGGGTCGCTCAACACAGATACGCAGTATTTT.

The CDR3 region is CASSYSRVYEQYF. Written as DNA, the CDR3 is TGTGCCAGCAGTTACTCGAGGGTCTACGAGCAGTACTTC. The genes are TRBV6-2 or TRBV6-3 and TRBJ2-7, with a tentative D call TRBD2 (5 bases). The CDR3 is 13 amino acids. The germline gives CDR1 MNHEY, CDR2 SVGEGT. V was pared by 0 bases and J by 3 bases, with 6 bases between.

The CDR3 sequence: CASSLESGGGDEQFF. In nucleotides, the CDR3 is TGCGCCAGCAGCTTGGAGAGCGGGGGGGGCGATGAGCAGTTCTTC. The chain couples TRBV5-1 to TRBJ2-1, with 10 bases identical to TRBD2. Germline CDR1 is SGHRS and CDR2 is YFSETQ. This CDR3 has 15 residues. The J segment lost 8 bases and the V segment lost 0 bases, leaving 5 bases of the junction unmatched.

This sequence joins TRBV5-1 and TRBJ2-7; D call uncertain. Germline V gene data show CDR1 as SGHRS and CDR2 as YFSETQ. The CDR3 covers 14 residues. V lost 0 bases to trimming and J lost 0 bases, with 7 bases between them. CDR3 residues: CASSLEVISYEQYF. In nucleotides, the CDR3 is TGCGCCAGCAGCTTGGAGGTTATCTCCTACGAGCAGTACTTC.

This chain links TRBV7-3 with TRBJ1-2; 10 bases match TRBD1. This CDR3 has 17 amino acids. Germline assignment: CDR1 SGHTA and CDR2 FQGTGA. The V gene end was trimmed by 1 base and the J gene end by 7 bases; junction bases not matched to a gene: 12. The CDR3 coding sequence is TGTGCCAGCAGCTTAAACGGTCCGGGGACAGGGGCGCGTGGCTACACCTTC. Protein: CASSLNGPGTGARGYTF.

The CDR3 nucleotides read TGTGCCAGCAGACTGGACATGCACACTGAAGCTTTCTTT. It translates to CASRLDMHTEAFF. This chain links TRBV12-3 or TRBV12-4 with TRBJ1-1, with D tentatively TRBD1 (5 bases). Trimming pared 6 bases from V and 3 bases from J, leaving 11 bases between. This CDR3 has 13 residues.

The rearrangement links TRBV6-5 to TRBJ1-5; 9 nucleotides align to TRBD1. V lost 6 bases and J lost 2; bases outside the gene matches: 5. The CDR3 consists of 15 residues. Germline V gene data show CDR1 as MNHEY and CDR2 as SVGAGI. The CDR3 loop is CASRMGQGGNQPQHF. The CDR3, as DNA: TGTGCCAGCAGGATGGGACAGGGCGGCAATCAGCCCCAGCATTTT.

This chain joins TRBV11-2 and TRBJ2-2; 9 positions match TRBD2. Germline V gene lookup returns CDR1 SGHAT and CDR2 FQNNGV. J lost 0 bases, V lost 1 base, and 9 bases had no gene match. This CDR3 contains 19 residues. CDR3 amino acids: CASSLGKRGDPSNTGELFF. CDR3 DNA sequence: TGTGCCAGCAGCTTAGGGAAGCGGGGGGATCCCTCGAACACCGGGGAGCTGTTTTTT.

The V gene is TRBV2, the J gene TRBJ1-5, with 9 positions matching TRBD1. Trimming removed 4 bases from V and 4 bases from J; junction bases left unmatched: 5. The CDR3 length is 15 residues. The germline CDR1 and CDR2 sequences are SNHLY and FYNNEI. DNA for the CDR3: TGTGCCAGCAGTGGCCGGGACAGGGTAAATCAGCCCCAGCATTTT. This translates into CASSGRDRVNQPQHF.

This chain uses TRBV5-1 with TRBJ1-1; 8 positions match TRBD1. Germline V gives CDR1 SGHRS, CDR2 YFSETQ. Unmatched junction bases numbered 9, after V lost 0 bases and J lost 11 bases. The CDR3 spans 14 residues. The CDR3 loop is CASSLDQGATRAFF. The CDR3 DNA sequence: TGCGCCAGCAGCTTGGATCAGGGGGCGACCAGGGCTTTCTTT.

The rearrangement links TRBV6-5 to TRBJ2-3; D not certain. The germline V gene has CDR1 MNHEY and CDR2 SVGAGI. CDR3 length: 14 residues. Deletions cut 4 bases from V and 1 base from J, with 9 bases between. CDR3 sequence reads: CASSSPARTDTQYF. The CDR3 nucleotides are TGTGCCAGCAGTTCGCCCGCGCGCACAGATACGCAGTATTTT.

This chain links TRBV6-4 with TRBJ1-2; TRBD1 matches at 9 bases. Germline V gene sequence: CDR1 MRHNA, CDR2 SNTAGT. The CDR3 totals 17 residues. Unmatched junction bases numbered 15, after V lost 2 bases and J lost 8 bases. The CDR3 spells CASSDAGTGSSLSGYTF. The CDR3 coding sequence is TGTGCCAGCAGTGACGCCGGGACAGGGTCCTCCTTGAGCGGCTACACCTTC.